What follows are 21 T cell receptor beta chains derived from one specimen sequenced in a study of cytomegalovirus exposure and HLA in healthy donors. PCR involved 60 Vbeta and 13 Jbeta primers. The method was immunoSEQ multiplex PCR; TCRdb's version includes in-frame clones alone and lacks a portion of them. The repertoire holds 200,000 to 250,000 clones, about 83% seen once, with over 1% in the top ten. The sample consisted of PBMCs. These receptor sequences come from a human donor in good health.

V is TRBV4-1 and J is TRBJ2-7, with D possibly matching TRBD2 (6 bases). Germline lookup yields CDR1 MGHRA and CDR2 YSYEKL. The V gene lost 0 bases and the J gene lost 2 bases, with 14 bases spanning the gap. CDR3 length: 16 amino acids. The CDR3 here is CASSQDWDSDAYEQYF. The CDR3, as DNA: TGCGCCAGCAGCCAAGATTGGGACTCAGACGCCTACGAGCAGTACTTC.

This clone appeared once. The chain has TRBV5-4 and TRBJ2-7, with 11 nucleotides matching TRBD1. Germline V gene data show CDR1 as SGHNT and CDR2 as YYREEE (reference sequence). This CDR3 is 13 amino acids long. J was trimmed by 6 bases and V by 10 bases; bases with no gene match: 9. CDR3 DNA: TGTGCCTGCCACCGGGACAGGGGGGGCGAGCAGTACTTC. Translation gives CACHRDRGGEQYF.

This clone was detected a few times. The chain has TRBV2 and TRBJ2-4, with D possibly matching TRBD1 (7 bases). V lost 6 bases and J lost 9, with 21 bases in between. The germline V gene encodes CDR1 SNHLY and CDR2 FYNNEI. CDR3 length: 15 residues. This CDR3 is CASRRQGGSEVIQYF. Written as DNA, the CDR3 is TGTGCCAGCAGGCGACAGGGAGGCTCGGAAGTCATTCAGTACTTC.

The chain links TRBV7-2 to TRBJ1-4; D might be TRBD1 (5 bases). This CDR3 is built from 15 residues. CDR1 is SGHTA and CDR2 is FQGNSA in the germline V gene. Trimming stripped 1 base from V and 7 bases from J, with 13 bases between. The DNA of the CDR3 is TGTGCCAGCAGCTTAGACGCCGGGGGTGGTGAAAAACTGTTTTTT. This sequence encodes CASSLDAGGGEKLFF.

V is TRBV6-6 and J is TRBJ1-6, with D possibly being TRBD1 (5 bases). Trimming stripped 0 bases from V and 6 bases from J, with 12 bases between. The CDR3 is 16 residues long. Germline V gene sequence: CDR1 MNHNY, CDR2 SVGAGI (reference sequence). Written as DNA, the CDR3 is TGTGCCAGCAGTTACTCGAGACAGCTTTTTAATTCACCCCTCCACTTT. Amino acid sequence: CASSYSRQLFNSPLHF.

V gene TRBV7-3 combines with J gene TRBJ2-1; D may be TRBD1 (5 bases). The germline V gene has CDR1 SGHTA and CDR2 FQGTGA. CDR3 length equals 14 residues. V shed 0 bases and J shed 7 bases, with 10 bases lying between them. The CDR3 spells CASSLTRKGNEQFF. Written as DNA, the CDR3 is TGTGCCAGCAGCTTAACGCGGAAGGGGAATGAGCAGTTCTTC.

The V call is TRBV7-9, the J call TRBJ2-2; possibly TRBD1 for D (6 bases). V lost 4 bases and J 4 bases, leaving 10 bases between the germline ends. Germline values: CDR1 SEHNR, CDR2 FQNEAQ (reference sequence). The CDR3 is 14 amino acids. Written as DNA, the CDR3 is TGTGCCAGCAGCTCAACAGGGCCCACCGGGGAGCTGTTTTTT. This codes for CASSSTGPTGELFF.

The chain uses TRBV11-3 and TRBJ2-7; D is ambiguous. The CDR3 covers 13 residues. Per germline, CDR1 SGHNT and CDR2 YENEEA. V lost 1 base to trimming and J lost 4 bases, with 8 bases between them. As DNA, the CDR3 is TGTGCCAGCAGCTTAGGGGCCGAGTACGAGCAGTACTTC. It encodes CASSLGAEYEQYF. The entire variable domain, with the rest obtained from reference TRBV11-3 and TRBJ2-7, is as follows: EAGVVQSPRYKIIEKKQPVAFWCNPISGHNTLYWYLQNLGQGPELLIRYENEEAVDDSQLPKDRFSAERLKGVDSTLKIQPAELGDSAVYLCASSLGAEYEQYFGPGTRLTVT.

V and J are TRBV9 and TRBJ2-2; D uncertain. V lost 0 bases, J lost 0 bases, and 6 bases lay in between. In germline, CDR1 is SGDLS, CDR2 YYNGEE. The CDR3 length is 15 residues. In DNA, the CDR3 is TGTGCCAGCAGCGTAGGCGTGGCGAACACCGGGGAGCTGTTTTTT. This gives the protein CASSVGVANTGELFF.

V usage is TRBV19 and J usage is TRBJ1-5, with D possibly matching TRBD1 (5 bases). The V end lost 6 bases, the J end lost 0 bases, and 27 bases lay between the germline ends. This CDR3 spans 20 amino acids. Germline V gene data show CDR1 as LNHDA and CDR2 as SQIVND (reference sequence). CDR3 in DNA: TGTGCCAGTAGGATGGGTGAGTTTGCGGGGCTCCCTTATAGCAATCAGCCCCAGCATTTT. This gives the protein CASRMGEFAGLPYSNQPQHF.

V usage is TRBV6-5 and J usage is TRBJ2-7; 7 positions match TRBD2. CDR3 size: 16 residues. The germline V gene encodes CDR1 MNHEY and CDR2 SVGAGI. The junction had 13 bases not matched to a gene; V was cut back by 2 bases and J by 6 bases. The DNA of the CDR3 is TGTGCCAGCAGTTACGGGAGGGGCGCCGCCCCCACCGAGCAGTACTTC. Its translation: CASSYGRGAAPTEQYF.

The table lists this clone with a few counts. The V call is TRBV6-1, the J call TRBJ1-4, with 7 bases lining up with TRBD1. The CDR3 totals 12 residues. The germline V gene encodes CDR1 MNHNS and CDR2 SASEGT. J lost 10 bases, V lost 3 bases, and 2 bases had no gene match. CDR3 DNA: TGTGCCAGCAGTGACCGACAGGGAAAACTGTTTTTT. Encoded protein: CASSDRQGKLFF.

This chain uses TRBV4-3 with TRBJ2-1; D may be TRBD2 (5 bases). The V gene's germline CDR1 is LGHNA and CDR2 YSLEER. The CDR3 length is 15 residues. Trimming cost V 1 base and J 4 bases, with 11 bases left between them. The CDR3 loop reads CASSQGRGSYNEQFF. The DNA for the CDR3 is TGCGCCAGCAGCCAAGGTCGCGGGTCATACAATGAGCAGTTCTTC.

The chain joins TRBV5-6 to TRBJ1-5, with TRBD1 matching over 7 bases. The CDR3 is 15 residues long. CDR1 and CDR2 from the germline V gene are SGHDT and YYEEEE. The junction had 8 bases not matched to a gene; V was cut back by 0 bases and J by 8 bases. CDR3 amino acids: CASSLGQGNRKPQHF. The CDR3 DNA reads TGTGCCAGCAGCTTGGGACAGGGAAATAGGAAGCCCCAGCATTTT.

The chain combines TRBV7-3 with TRBJ2-2, with TRBD2 identical over 7 bases. With V trimmed by 4 bases and J by 5 bases, 7 bases remained unmatched. The CDR3 contains 15 residues. Germline V gene sequence: CDR1 SGHTA, CDR2 FQGTGA. The chain's CDR3 is CASSSTSLRTGELFF. CDR3 nucleotide sequence: TGTGCCAGCAGCTCGACTAGCCTTAGAACCGGGGAGCTGTTTTTT.

The chain combines TRBV18 with TRBJ1-1; TRBD1 matches at 7 bases. The V gene end was trimmed by 5 bases and the J gene end by 0 bases; junction bases not matched to a gene: 6. The germline V gene has CDR1 KGHSH and CDR2 LQKENI. This CDR3 contains 15 residues. CDR3 sequence: CASSSTTGVNTEAFF. In DNA form, the CDR3 reads TGTGCCAGCTCATCTACTACAGGGGTGAACACTGAAGCTTTCTTT.

The sample holds many counts of this clone. The chain recombines TRBV7-9 with TRBJ1-2; D gene unclear. The CDR3 contains 14 residues. V dropped 4 bases and J dropped 3 bases, with 12 bases sitting between them. The germline V gene has CDR1 SEHNR and CDR2 FQNEAQ (reference sequence). This CDR3 reads CASSSSEAHYGYTF. The DNA of the CDR3 is TGTGCCAGCAGCTCGAGTGAAGCGCACTATGGCTACACCTTC.

Details on this clone: An end of the junction does not agree with germline; a read error may underlie this. This chain joins TRBV7-9 and TRBJ1-4; maybe TRBD1 (5 bases). Germline assignment: CDR1 SEHNR and CDR2 FQNEAQ (reference sequence). CDR3 length equals 17 residues. The CDR3 sequence: CSSSLVGGLQVGEKLFF. The CDR3 region has the DNA TGTTCCAGCAGCTTAGTGGGTGGGTTACAGGTTGGAGAAAAACTGTTTTTT.

This clone was recorded only once. The CDR3 region is CASSSHGGSNTGELFF. The DNA of the CDR3 is TGCGCCAGCAGCTCCCACGGCGGATCGAACACCGGGGAGCTGTTTTTT. This chain connects TRBV5-1 to TRBJ2-2; D remains ambiguous. Trimming removed 3 bases from V and 0 bases from J, with 12 bases in between. The CDR3 length is 16 residues. The germline V gene has CDR1 SGHRS and CDR2 YFSETQ. Together with reference TRBV5-1 and TRBJ2-2, the CDR3 gives the full variable domain: KAGVTQTPRYLIKTRGQQVTLSCSPISGHRSVSWYQQTPGQGLQFLFEYFSETQRNKGNFPGRFSGRQFSNSRSEMNVSTLELGDSALYLCASSSHGGSNTGELFFGEGSRLTVL.

The chain recombines TRBV2 with TRBJ2-1, with 10 bases identical to TRBD2. CDR3 length: 15 residues. With V trimmed by 3 bases and J by 7 bases, 6 bases remained unmatched. Germline lookup yields CDR1 SNHLY and CDR2 FYNNEI. CDR3 DNA sequence: TGTGCCAGCAGTGAGGGTCTAGCGGGAGTAAATGAGCAGTTCTTC. Amino acids: CASSEGLAGVNEQFF.

This clone showed up just once. This sequence joins TRBV4-1 and TRBJ2-5; 7 nucleotides match TRBD1. With the DNA end fitting TRBJ2-7 better, the J assignment may be wrong. The CDR3 length is 15 residues. Germline V gives CDR1 MGHRA, CDR2 YSYEKL. The CDR3 nucleotides are TGCGCCAGCAGCATTAGGGGGACAGAGGTCTACGAGCAGTACTTC. This encodes CASSIRGTEVYEQYF.